A selection of T cell receptor beta chains follows, all from one sample in a study of T cell responses to AZD1222 COVID-19 vaccine. Measured with immunoSEQ multiplex PCR; TCRdb has only the in-frame clones, and not every one. The profile covers about 140,000 clones, with approximately 85% appearing a single time and 5.4% taken by the ten largest. The material sequenced was peripheral blood, taken 28 days after the second dose of the MenACWY control vaccine. The receptors come from an adult who received the MenACWY meningococcal vaccine as a control. The CDR3 runs from the conserved cysteine through the conserved F or W. Each record gives: J gene, V gene, clone size, D gene, CDR3 protein, CDR3 DNA. A D gene is named only where the DNA matches it firmly. Rows may omit the clone size; those that give it use once, few, many or a size class.

j_call: TRBJ2-5
v_call: TRBV12-3/TRBV12-4
clone_size: .
d_call: .
cdr3_aa: CASSFVGETQYF
cdr3_nt: TGTGCCAGCAGTTTTGTCGGGGAGACCCAGTACTTC

j_call: TRBJ1-2
v_call: TRBV28
clone_size: few
d_call: TRBD1
cdr3_aa: CASRPSSGQGYGYTF
cdr3_nt: TGTGCCAGCAGACCTTCCTCGGGACAGGGTTATGGCTACACCTTC

j_call: TRBJ2-1
v_call: TRBV4-3
clone_size: .
d_call: TRBD2
cdr3_aa: CALSGSRIPGVDEQFF
cdr3_nt: TGCGCCCTTAGCGGGAGTAGGATTCCGGGGGTCGATGAGCAGTTCTTC

j_call: TRBJ2-7
v_call: TRBV14
clone_size: .
d_call: TRBD1
cdr3_aa: CASSQSPGGQQYF
cdr3_nt: TGTGCCAGCAGCCAATCCCCAGGGGGACAGCAGTACTTC

j_call: TRBJ1-1
v_call: TRBV18
clone_size: .
d_call: .
cdr3_aa: CASSPGTGATEAFF
cdr3_nt: TGTGCCAGCTCACCCGGGACGGGCGCCACTGAAGCTTTCTTT

j_call: TRBJ1-2
v_call: TRBV25-1
clone_size: .
d_call: TRBD1
cdr3_aa: CASSEWTGKANYGYTF
cdr3_nt: TGTGCCAGCAGTGAATGGACAGGGAAAGCTAACTATGGCTACACCTTC

j_call: TRBJ1-4
v_call: TRBV12-3/TRBV12-4
clone_size: .
d_call: .
cdr3_aa: CASTGITNEKLFF
cdr3_nt: TGTGCCAGCACAGGAATTACTAATGAAAAACTGTTTTTT

j_call: TRBJ2-7
v_call: TRBV7-9
clone_size: .
d_call: .
cdr3_aa: CASSPGFTYEQYF
cdr3_nt: TGTGCCAGCAGCCCTGGGTTCACCTACGAGCAGTACTTC

j_call: TRBJ2-7
v_call: TRBV14
clone_size: .
d_call: .
cdr3_aa: CASSRDYEQYF
cdr3_nt: TGTGCCAGCAGCCGGGACTACGAGCAGTACTTC

j_call: TRBJ2-1
v_call: TRBV6-4
clone_size: .
d_call: TRBD2
cdr3_aa: CASSDTSGSHEQFF
cdr3_nt: TGTGCCAGCAGTGACACTAGCGGGTCCCATGAGCAGTTCTTC

j_call: TRBJ1-4
v_call: TRBV9
clone_size: once
d_call: .
cdr3_aa: CASSGRDLSTNEKLFF
cdr3_nt: TGTGCCAGCAGCGGACGGGACCTTTCAACTAATGAAAAACTGTTTTTT

j_call: TRBJ2-7
v_call: TRBV6-5
clone_size: .
d_call: .
cdr3_aa: CASALQGRESYEQYF
cdr3_nt: TGTGCCAGCGCGTTGCAGGGGCGGGAATCCTACGAGCAGTACTTC

j_call: TRBJ2-5
v_call: TRBV18
clone_size: .
d_call: .
cdr3_aa: CASSPLRAGLQETQYF
cdr3_nt: TGTGCCAGCTCACCACTGCGGGCGGGTCTCCAAGAGACCCAGTACTTC

j_call: TRBJ1-1
v_call: TRBV14
clone_size: once
d_call: TRBD1
cdr3_aa: CASSPGQGMPEAFF
cdr3_nt: TGTGCCAGCAGCCCAGGACAGGGGATGCCTGAAGCTTTCTTT

j_call: TRBJ1-2
v_call: TRBV27
clone_size: .
d_call: TRBD1
cdr3_aa: CASSRQGVGYTF
cdr3_nt: TGTGCCAGCAGCAGACAGGGGGTTGGCTACACCTTC

j_call: TRBJ1-4
v_call: TRBV29-1
clone_size: .
d_call: TRBD1
cdr3_aa: CSVDGDRGGEKLFF
cdr3_nt: TGCAGCGTTGACGGGGACAGGGGCGGCGAAAAACTGTTTTTT

j_call: TRBJ2-5
v_call: TRBV6-2/TRBV6-3
clone_size: few
d_call: .
cdr3_aa: CASSGTAEAQYF
cdr3_nt: TGTGCCAGCAGTGGGACTGCTGAGGCCCAGTACTTC

j_call: TRBJ1-1
v_call: TRBV24-1
clone_size: .
d_call: .
cdr3_aa: CATATGMNTEAFF
cdr3_nt: TGTGCCACCGCGACAGGTATGAACACTGAAGCTTTCTTT